This T cell receptor (beta chain) is drawn from a study of immune cell composition in non-small cell lung cancer. Study-level background: Lung adenocarcinoma or squamous carcinoma made up most tumours. Study-wide points: Lung squamous cell carcinoma tumours had significantly higher top 10 clone scores and productive clonality than lung adenocarcinoma. Clones >0.5% enriched in tumour were rarer in adenocarcinoma (about 35%) than squamous (approximately 80%).

V was clipped by 4 bases and J by 3 bases; unmatched bases: 4. The CDR3 contains 15 residues. CDR1 and CDR2 (germline): SGHDN, FVKESK. About this clone: Its antigen remains unidentified.

Using immunoSEQ multiplex PCR, the repertoire was profiled, and TCRdb retains in-frame clones only, with some absent. The sample includes approximately 14,000 clones, roughly 74% of them seen just once. This sequence joins TRBV14 and TRBJ2-5; 11 bases fit TRBD1. The TCR was taken from a human donor with non-small cell lung cancer. Sequences were obtained from lung tumor tissue. The CDR3 region is CASSPRTGGEETQYF. DNA for the CDR3: TGTGCCAGCAGCCCCCGGACAGGGGGCGAAGAGACCCAGTACTTC.